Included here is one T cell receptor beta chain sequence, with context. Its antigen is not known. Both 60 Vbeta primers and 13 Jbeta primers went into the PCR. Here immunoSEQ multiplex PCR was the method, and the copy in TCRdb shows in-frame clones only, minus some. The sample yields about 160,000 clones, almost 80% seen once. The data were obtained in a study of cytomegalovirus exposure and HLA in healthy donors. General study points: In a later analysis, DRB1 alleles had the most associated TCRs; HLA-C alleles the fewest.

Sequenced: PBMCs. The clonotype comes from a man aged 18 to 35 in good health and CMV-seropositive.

CDR3 coding DNA: TGTGCCAGCAGTTCACCTTCGGGTGAGGCTGAAGCTTTCTTT. This gives the protein CASSSPSGEAEAFF. V is TRBV28 and J is TRBJ1-1; D unresolved. The germline gives CDR1 MDHEN, CDR2 SYDVKM. This CDR3 contains 14 residues. Trimming removed 4 bases at V and 6 bases at J, with 15 bases between.